Following are 21 T cell receptor beta chains from one sample sequenced in a study of OX40 agonist ivuxolimab in advanced cancers. Generated by immunoSEQ multiplex PCR, the TCRdb table keeps only in-frame clones and is missing some. The sample holds about 68,000 clones, around 83% seen once. The sequencing here drew on CD4+ or CD8+ T cells sorted from blood, taken in a trial of the OX40 agonist ivuxolimab. The receptors stem from an adult with an advanced solid tumor such as melanoma, head and neck, liver or kidney cancer.

The genes are TRBV21-1 and TRBJ2-2. TRBV21-1 is a known pseudogene. CDR3 length: 19 residues. The CDR3 here is CASSKRVKGGSPFTGELFF. CDR3 sequence (DNA): TGTGCCAGCAGCAAACGCGTGAAGGGGGGTAGCCCTTTCACCGGGGAGCTGTTTTTT.

The rearrangement joins TRBV27 to TRBJ2-1; D is possibly TRBD1 or TRBD2 (6 bases each). The germline V gene has CDR1 MNHEY and CDR2 SMNVEV (reference sequence). V gave up 6 bases and J gave up 4 bases, with 16 bases separating them. The length of the CDR3 is 15 residues. Written as DNA, the CDR3 is TGTGCCAGCAGACCCGGGGCGGGGACATACAATGAGCAGTTCTTC. It translates to CASRPGAGTYNEQFF.

V and J are TRBV5-8 and TRBJ2-3; no reliable D call. The germline V and J ends were trimmed by 2 bases and 1 base, with 23 bases remaining between them. This CDR3 has 19 residues. Per germline, CDR1 SGHTS and CDR2 YDEGEE. This CDR3 reads CASSFVFSLRQDGTDTQYF. For the CDR3, the DNA is TGTGCCAGCAGCTTTGTTTTTTCTTTGAGACAAGACGGCACAGATACGCAGTATTTT.

V gene TRBV28 combines with J gene TRBJ1-3; no firm D call. The CDR3 is made up of 15 amino acids. Germline V gives CDR1 MDHEN, CDR2 SYDVKM. Trimming shortened V by 6 bases and J by 0 bases, and 12 bases separated the two germline ends. CDR3: CASSQRAFSGNTIYF. CDR3 DNA: TGTGCCAGCAGCCAACGCGCCTTCTCTGGAAACACCATATATTTT.

V and J are TRBV5-5 and TRBJ1-5; D remains unclear. Between the trimmed V and J ends, which lost 4 bases and 6 bases, there was a span of 17 bases. This CDR3 is 15 amino acids long. Germline CDR1 is SGHKS and CDR2 is YYEKEE (reference sequence). CDR3 region: CASSPVVLDAQPQHF. The CDR3 DNA reads as TGTGCCAGCAGCCCTGTGGTTTTGGACGCTCAGCCCCAGCATTTT.

The V and J genes are TRBV27 and TRBJ2-5; 8 nucleotides line up with TRBD2. TRBJ2-7 explains the end of the DNA better; the J call may be wrong. The germline CDR1 and CDR2 sequences are MNHEY and SMNVEV (reference sequence). CDR3 length equals 13 residues. The CDR3 sequence is CASPPAGGYEQYF. CDR3 nucleotide sequence: TGTGCCAGCCCACCGGCGGGGGGATACGAGCAGTACTTC.

This chain connects TRBV27 to TRBJ2-1; 10 bases agree with TRBD2. Germline values: CDR1 MNHEY, CDR2 SMNVEV (reference sequence). V lost 7 bases to trimming and J lost 7 bases; unmatched junction nucleotides: 7. The CDR3 contains 14 residues. DNA of the CDR3: TGTGCCAGCACTCTAGCGGGAGCTGGAAATGAGCAGTTCTTC. This sequence encodes CASTLAGAGNEQFF.

Worth noting for this clone: The sample carries other DNA sequences with the same CDR3. This sequence joins TRBV2 and TRBJ1-4; 8 bases agree with TRBD1. The ends lost 8 bases at V and 8 bases at J; junction bases unmatched: 4. The CDR3 contains 12 residues. Germline CDR1 SNHLY, CDR2 FYNNEI. The CDR3 reads CASRTGREKLFF. DNA of the CDR3: TGTGCCAGCCGGACAGGGAGAGAAAAACTGTTTTTT. Filled out from reference TRBV2 and TRBJ1-4, the complete variable domain reads EPEVTQTPSHQVTQMGQEVILRCVPISNHLYFYWYRQILGQKVEFLVSFYNNEISEKSEIFDDQFSVERPDGSNFTLKIRSTKLEDSAMYFCASRTGREKLFFGSGTQLSVL.

CDR3 sequence (DNA): TGTGCCAGCAGCTTAGTTAAAGATACGCAGTATTTT. Its protein product is CASSLVKDTQYF. The chain combines TRBV7-8 with TRBJ2-3; no definite D call. The germline V and J ends were trimmed by 1 base and 5 bases, with 4 bases remaining between them. CDR3 size: 12 residues. Germline CDR1 SGHVS, CDR2 FQNEAQ.

V is TRBV9 and J is TRBJ1-3; D possibly corresponds to TRBD1 (5 bases). Germline assignment: CDR1 SGDLS and CDR2 YYNGEE. The V end was cut by 4 bases, the J end by 0 bases, with 17 bases between. There are 17 residues in the CDR3. For the CDR3, the DNA is TGTGCCAGCAGCCCAGAGTGGGACTCGAGCTCTGGAAACACCATATATTTT. Amino acid sequence: CASSPEWDSSSGNTIYF.

V gene TRBV28 combines with J gene TRBJ1-2; D might be TRBD1 (5 bases). Germline CDR1 reads MDHEN; CDR2 reads SYDVKM. The length of the CDR3 is 14 residues. V shed 3 bases and J shed 5 bases, with 13 bases lying between them. CDR3 DNA sequence: TGTGCCAGCAGTTTTGGCGACAGCGGGTATGGCTACACCTTC. Protein sequence: CASSFGDSGYGYTF.

This sequence joins TRBV19 and TRBJ2-3; TRBD2 matches 7 bases. Germline V CDR1 and CDR2: LNHDA, SQIVND (reference sequence). The CDR3 is made up of 14 amino acids. J lost 2 bases, V lost 5 bases, and 4 bases had no gene match. CDR3: CASSEGRATDTQYF. DNA for the CDR3: TGTGCCAGTAGTGAGGGGAGGGCCACAGATACGCAGTATTTT. Combining the CDR3 with reference TRBV19 and TRBJ2-3 gives the whole variable domain DGGITQSPKYLFRKEGQNVTLSCEQNLNHDAMYWYRQDPGQGLRLIYYSQIVNDFQKGDIAEGYSVSREKKESFPLTVTSAQKNPTAFYLCASSEGRATDTQYFGPGTRLTVL.

The chain employs TRBV19 and TRBJ2-3; D uncertain. This CDR3 comprises 13 residues. Germline CDR1 LNHDA, CDR2 SQIVND (reference sequence). With 3 bases removed from V and 4 bases from J, the gap between germline ends came to 8 bases. The CDR3 loop is CASSMGFSDTQYF. The CDR3 DNA reads as TGTGCCAGTAGTATGGGGTTCTCAGATACGCAGTATTTT. Variable domain in full (rest from reference TRBV19 and TRBJ2-3): DGGITQSPKYLFRKEGQNVTLSCEQNLNHDAMYWYRQDPGQGLRLIYYSQIVNDFQKGDIAEGYSVSREKKESFPLTVTSAQKNPTAFYLCASSMGFSDTQYFGPGTRLTVL.

This chain joins TRBV5-6 and TRBJ2-1; unclear D gene. Germline V CDR1 and CDR2: SGHDT, YYEEEE. The CDR3 is 11 amino acids. Trimming took 0 bases from V and 10 from J, leaving 5 bases between them. The CDR3 is CASSLGTEQFF. CDR3 DNA: TGTGCCAGCAGCTTGGGCACAGAGCAGTTCTTC.

The V and J genes are TRBV10-3 and TRBJ2-1; 8 bases match TRBD2. The trim removed 10 bases at V and 6 bases at J, leaving 5 bases unmatched. The CDR3 length is 12 residues. Germline assignment: CDR1 ENHRY and CDR2 SYGVKD. In DNA, the CDR3 is TGTGCCACCAATAGCGGGGCCAATGAGCAGTTCTTC. The encoded protein is CATNSGANEQFF.

J is TRBJ2-7 and V is TRBV7-9; unclear D gene. The CDR3 is 16 amino acids. Germline values: CDR1 SEHNR, CDR2 FQNEAQ (reference sequence). V lost 5 bases and J lost 4, with 21 bases in between. CDR3 sequence: CASSPPPLGGAYEQYF. The CDR3 nucleotides are TGTGCCAGCAGCCCGCCCCCCTTAGGCGGCGCATACGAGCAGTACTTC.

This clone appeared a single time. The chain uses TRBV6-6 and TRBJ2-3, with D perhaps TRBD1 or TRBD2 (5 bases each). Germline-derived CDR1 and CDR2 are MNHNY and SVGAGI (reference sequence). This CDR3 region has 15 residues. The V end was cut by 5 bases, the J end by 7 bases, with 19 bases between. The CDR3 bases are TGTGCCAGCAGTCACCGGGACCCCCAGGGCAATACGCAGTATTTT. It specifies CASSHRDPQGNTQYF.

The rearrangement joins TRBV2 to TRBJ2-2; TRBD1 is a possible D gene (5 bases). Germline CDR1 is SNHLY and CDR2 is FYNNEI. V lost 4 bases to trimming and J lost 4 bases, with 10 bases between them. The CDR3 is 14 amino acids. CDR3 bases: TGTGCCAGCAGTGTATCCAGGGTCACCGGGGAGCTGTTTTTT. It encodes CASSVSRVTGELFF.

The chain is built from TRBV5-1 and TRBJ1-1; D may be TRBD1 (5 bases). V was clipped by 6 bases and J by 5 bases, with 14 bases between them. The CDR3 consists of 13 residues. From germline, CDR1 is SGHRS and CDR2 YFSETQ. DNA for the CDR3: TGCGCCAGCAACTATGGGGGGAATACTGAAGCTTTCTTT. Translation gives CASNYGGNTEAFF.

In DNA, the CDR3 is TGTGCCTGGAGCCGGGGCCGGGGGCCCTACCAAGAGACCCAGTACTTC. Its protein is CAWSRGRGPYQETQYF. This sequence joins TRBV30 and TRBJ2-5; D could derive from TRBD1 or TRBD2 (6 bases each). The ends were cut back, 3 bases at V and 0 bases at J, with 17 bases in the middle. Germline values: CDR1 GTSNPN, CDR2 SVGIG (reference sequence). This CDR3 contains 16 residues.

The table lists this clone with a few counts. The J gene is TRBJ1-1, the V gene TRBV7-9; perhaps TRBD1 as D (5 bases). Germline assignment: CDR1 SEHNR and CDR2 FQNEAQ (reference sequence). The CDR3 totals 14 residues. Trimming shortened V by 7 bases and J by 0 bases, and 12 bases separated the two germline ends. DNA for the CDR3: TGTGCCAGCATGAGGGGTTCTATGAACACTGAAGCTTTCTTT. It encodes CASMRGSMNTEAFF.